The 18 T cell receptor beta chains below come from one sample, sequenced in a study of blood T cell repertoires in COVID-19. Profiled with immunoSEQ multiplex PCR; TCRdb holds only in-frame clones, not every one. Found here are about 160,000 clones, approximately 79% of them singletons; the top ten hold around 8.1%. The sample consisted of peripheral blood. The receptors were sampled from a woman aged 55 to 70 with COVID-19, enrolled during active disease.

The chain employs TRBV9 and TRBJ2-1, with no clear D. Germline V gene data show CDR1 as SGDLS and CDR2 as YYNGEE. The CDR3 spans 13 residues. The V end lost 0 bases, the J end lost 9 bases, and 10 bases lay between the germline ends. CDR3 loop: CASSVGVLSEQFF. In DNA form, the CDR3 reads TGTGCCAGCAGCGTAGGTGTCCTCTCTGAGCAGTTCTTC.

This chain uses TRBV29-1 with TRBJ2-7, with TRBD1 identical over 7 bases. The CDR3 consists of 16 residues. Losses at the gene ends were 8 bases for V and 0 bases for J; bases not matched to a gene: 16. Germline V gives CDR1 SQVTM, CDR2 ANQGSEA. The CDR3 sequence is CSHDRGQALSSYEQYV. The CDR3 nucleotides are TGCAGCCACGATCGAGGACAGGCCCTCAGCTCCTACGAGCAGTACGTC.

V usage is TRBV6-5 and J usage is TRBJ2-1; D is perhaps TRBD2 (6 bases). Trimming stripped 5 bases from V and 2 bases from J, with 10 bases between. The germline gives CDR1 MNHEY, CDR2 SVGAGI. The CDR3 extends over 14 amino acids. CDR3 amino acids: CASSRERTYNEQFF. Here the CDR3 DNA reads TGTGCCAGCAGTCGGGAGAGAACCTACAATGAGCAGTTCTTC.

The chain has TRBV9 and TRBJ2-7; D is perhaps TRBD2 (5 bases). Germline assignment: CDR1 SGDLS and CDR2 YYNGEE. V gave up 0 bases and J gave up 2 bases, with 12 bases separating them. This CDR3 has 15 residues. The CDR3 nucleotides read TGTGCCAGCAGCGTAGAAGAGGGCGGTCCCTACGAGCAGTACTTC. Its translation is CASSVEEGGPYEQYF. Complete variable domain (other parts from reference TRBV9 and TRBJ2-7): DSGVTQTPKHLITATGQRVTLRCSPRSGDLSVYWYQQSLDQGLQFLIQYYNGEERAKGNILERFSAQQFPDLHSELNLSSLELGDSALYFCASSVEEGGPYEQYFGPGTRLTVT.

CDR3 sequence (DNA): TGTGCCAGCTCACCTTCTGGGGGGACCTACAATGAGCAGTTCTTC. Its translation: CASSPSGGTYNEQFF. The chain links TRBV18 to TRBJ2-1, with D possibly TRBD2 on 6 matching bases. Germline V CDR1 and CDR2: KGHSH, LQKENI. This CDR3 region has 15 residues. V lost 3 bases and J 2 bases, leaving 11 bases between the germline ends.

This rearrangement joins TRBV5-5 to TRBJ2-3; maybe TRBD2 (6 bases). The CDR3 length is 16 residues. Germline V gene lookup returns CDR1 SGHKS and CDR2 YYEKEE (reference sequence). The V end was cut by 4 bases, the J end by 3 bases, with 18 bases between. The CDR3 sequence: CASSPGAGQRTDTQYF. The DNA of the CDR3 is TGTGCCAGCAGCCCCGGGGCGGGGCAGAGGACAGATACGCAGTATTTT. The full variable domain, with the rest looked up from reference TRBV5-5 and TRBJ2-3, is DAGVTQSPTHLIKTRGQQVTLRCSPISGHKSVSWYQQVLGQGPQFIFQYYEKEERGRGNFPDRFSARQFPNYSSELNVNALLLGDSALYLCASSPGAGQRTDTQYFGPGTRLTVL.

This chain uses TRBV9 with TRBJ2-1; no definite D call. Trimming stripped 0 bases from V and 2 bases from J, with 15 bases between. Germline V CDR1 and CDR2: SGDLS, YYNGEE. The CDR3 runs to 17 residues. The DNA of the CDR3 is TGTGCCAGCAGCGTAGTTCCCGCGACTGTAGCCTACAATGAGCAGTTCTTC. Protein: CASSVVPATVAYNEQFF.

This chain joins TRBV30 and TRBJ2-1; tentative D call: TRBD1 (6 bases). In germline, CDR1 is GTSNPN, CDR2 SVGIG (reference sequence). The length of the CDR3 is 15 residues. The ends were cut back, 2 bases at V and 4 bases at J, with 15 bases in the middle. The CDR3 DNA sequence: TGTGCCTGGAGTAGGGGGACCAGGGGTTACAATGAGCAGTTCTTC. Amino acids: CAWSRGTRGYNEQFF.

J is TRBJ2-5 and V is TRBV3-1 (or the pseudogene TRBV3-2), with 7 bases identical to TRBD1. Per the germline V gene, CDR1 is LGHDT and CDR2 is YNNKEL (reference sequence). J lost 4 bases, V lost 0 bases, and 5 bases had no gene match. The CDR3 spans 15 residues. In DNA, the CDR3 is TGTGCCAGCAGCCAAGACAGGGGGACGGGAGAGACCCAGTACTTC. Amino acids: CASSQDRGTGETQYF.

The chain has TRBV6-6 and TRBJ1-5, with D possibly being TRBD1 (6 bases). CDR1 is MNHNY, CDR2 SVGAGI, per germline (reference sequence). V lost 4 bases and J 12 bases, leaving 19 bases between the germline ends. This CDR3 region has 14 residues. The CDR3 reads CASSSGQISSFQHF. For the CDR3, the DNA is TGTGCCAGCAGTTCCGGACAGATATCATCGTTCCAGCATTTT.

The chain is built from TRBV2 and TRBJ1-5; TRBD1 matches 8 bases. The V gene's germline CDR1 is SNHLY and CDR2 FYNNEI. The CDR3 is 16 amino acids. V was pared by 4 bases and J by 4 bases, with 9 bases of the junction left unmatched. The CDR3 DNA follows: TGTGCCAGCAGTGGCCCTCAAACAGGGGGTAATCAGCCCCAGCATTTT. This sequence encodes CASSGPQTGGNQPQHF.

The table lists this clone with a few counts. The gene calls are TRBV2 and TRBJ1-2; TRBD1 matches 7 bases. This CDR3 region has 15 residues. CDR1 and CDR2 (germline): SNHLY, FYNNEI. V lost 4 bases to trimming and J lost 10 bases; unmatched junction nucleotides: 15. DNA for the CDR3: TGTGCCAGCAGTGCAATAGCCGGTGGCGGGACAGACTACACCTTC. This gives the protein CASSAIAGGGTDYTF.

This chain connects TRBV4-3 to TRBJ2-1; 7 nucleotides align to TRBD1. CDR3 length equals 14 residues. CDR1 and CDR2 from the germline V gene are LGHNA and YSLEER. Losses at the gene ends were 0 bases for V and 15 bases for J; bases not matched to a gene: 11. The CDR3 reads CASSQDRNGRGLFF. CDR3 nucleotides: TGCGCCAGCAGCCAAGATCGGAACGGCAGGGGGTTGTTCTTC.

The rearrangement links TRBV28 to TRBJ1-1, with a weak D call TRBD1 (6 bases). In germline, CDR1 is MDHEN, CDR2 SYDVKM. Trimming pared 1 base from V and 7 bases from J, leaving 16 bases between. This CDR3 region has 15 residues. CDR3 sequence reads: CASSLSAQGKNEAFF. The CDR3 DNA reads as TGTGCCAGCAGTTTATCTGCTCAGGGGAAGAATGAAGCTTTCTTT.

This sequence joins TRBV19 and TRBJ1-1; TRBD1 matches at 9 bases. Germline CDR1 is LNHDA and CDR2 is SQIVND (reference sequence). V lost 1 base, J lost 1 base, and 1 base stayed unmatched. The CDR3 is made up of 15 amino acids. CDR3 DNA sequence: TGTGCCAGTAGTATAGGGGGACAGGGGAACACTGAAGCTTTCTTT. Translating gives CASSIGGQGNTEAFF.

V usage is TRBV9 and J usage is TRBJ1-5, with D maybe TRBD1 (6 bases). Per the germline V gene, CDR1 is SGDLS and CDR2 is YYNGEE. The CDR3 is 14 residues long. V lost 0 bases to trimming and J lost 9 bases, with 13 bases between them. CDR3 loop: CASSVDTGSLPQHF. CDR3 coding DNA: TGTGCCAGCAGCGTAGATACAGGGTCCCTGCCCCAGCATTTT.

This clone was picked up one time. The V call is TRBV2, the J call TRBJ2-5; 9 nucleotides match TRBD1. This CDR3 is built from 15 residues. Germline V gene data show CDR1 as SNHLY and CDR2 as FYNNEI. Germline trimming cut 4 bases from V and 2 bases from J; bases unmatched to any gene: 5. The CDR3 DNA sequence: TGTGCCAGCAGTGCTTGGGACAGGGCACAAGAGACCCAGTACTTC. Protein: CASSAWDRAQETQYF.

With respect to this clone: Relative to the germline gene, one junction end is altered; a read error may explain this. The chain links TRBV7-7 to TRBJ2-3, with 7 nucleotides matching TRBD2. This CDR3 comprises 15 residues. The V gene's germline CDR1 is SSHAT and CDR2 FNYEAQ (reference sequence). The CDR3 region has the DNA TGTGCTAGCAGCTTAGGTAGCGGGAGCACAGATACGCAGTATTTT. Its protein is CASSLGSGSTDTQYF.